This entry lists 22 T cell receptor beta chains sequenced from one sample in a study of T cell changes during pregnancy in multiple sclerosis. Profiling relied on immunoSEQ multiplex PCR, and the TCRdb table lists in-frame clones only, not all of them. The sample contains 30,000 to 50,000 clones, around 92% of which appear only once. The sequencing here drew on CD4+ T cells from peripheral blood mononuclear cells, taken after pregnancy. These receptors all come from a female donor with multiple sclerosis, enrolled in a pregnancy study.

This chain connects TRBV7-8 to TRBJ1-5; D perhaps matches TRBD1 (5 bases). Germline CDR1 reads SGHVS; CDR2 reads FQNEAQ. The CDR3 totals 13 residues. V lost 9 bases and J lost 5, with 14 bases in between. The CDR3 nucleotides read TGTGCCAGTAGGCAGGGAGGGGATCAGCCCCAGCATTTT. Its translation: CASRQGGDQPQHF.

The chain uses TRBV21-1 and TRBJ2-1; whether TRBD2, the table's D call, matches the DNA was not checked. TRBV21-1 is shown as a pseudogene. This CDR3 contains 13 residues. CDR3 amino acids: CASSLILAGEQFF. CDR3 DNA sequence: TGTGCCAGCAGTCTTATCCTAGCGGGAGAGCAGTTCTTC.

V gene TRBV7-3 combines with J gene TRBJ2-3, with 8 bases matching TRBD2. Germline CDR1 SGHTA, CDR2 FQGTGA. V shed 2 bases, J shed 0 bases, and the junction held 7 bases outside the gene matches. This CDR3 comprises 17 residues. The CDR3 DNA is TGTGCCAGCAGCTTACATGCAGCGGGGGCTAGCACAGATACGCAGTATTTT. It yields the protein CASSLHAAGASTDTQYF.

The gene calls are TRBV12-5 and TRBJ1-2, with TRBD1 matching 9 bases. Per germline, CDR1 LGHNT and CDR2 FRNRAP. V lost 0 bases, J lost 2 bases, and 4 bases stayed unmatched. This CDR3 has 16 amino acids. CDR3 amino acids: CASGLVLDRGNYGYTF. CDR3 in DNA: TGTGCTAGTGGTTTGGTACTGGACAGGGGCAACTATGGCTACACCTTC.

This clone was found a few times. This chain uses TRBV2 with TRBJ1-2, with 9 bases that match TRBD1. The V gene's germline CDR1 is SNHLY and CDR2 FYNNEI. The V segment lost 7 bases and the J segment 6 bases; nucleotides outside the gene matches: 6. CDR3 size: 13 residues. The CDR3 DNA reads as TGTGCCAGCAAGGAGGACAGGGGTCATGGCTACACCTTC. As protein: CASKEDRGHGYTF.

V usage is TRBV9 and J usage is TRBJ2-3; TRBD2 might be the D (5 bases). Trimming took off 4 bases at V and 0 bases at J, with 9 bases between the two ends. Germline CDR1 reads SGDLS; CDR2 reads YYNGEE. CDR3 size: 14 residues. In nucleotides, the CDR3 is TGTGCCAGCAGCCCAAGGACTAGCACAGATACGCAGTATTTT. Residues: CASSPRTSTDTQYF.

CDR3 loop: CASSSSGSGLNGGSYEQYF. CDR3 nucleotide sequence: TGTGCCAGCAGCAGTAGTGGGTCCGGATTAAACGGAGGGTCCTACGAGCAGTACTTC. The chain carries TRBV9 and TRBJ2-7, with a possible D match to TRBD2 (6 bases). CDR3 size: 19 residues. Trimming stripped 4 bases from V and 1 base from J, with 27 bases between. Per the germline V gene, CDR1 is SGDLS and CDR2 is YYNGEE.

The V and J genes are TRBV5-4 and TRBJ2-1, with D tentatively TRBD1 (5 bases). Germline CDR1 and CDR2: SGHNT and YYREEE (reference sequence). This CDR3 is built from 14 residues. The ends were cut back, 1 base at V and 4 bases at J, with 9 bases in the middle. The DNA for the CDR3 is TGTGCCAGCAGCTTGACAGGACCTTACAATGAGCAGTTCTTC. This sequence encodes CASSLTGPYNEQFF.

The CDR3 here is CASSNSRGISTGELFF. The CDR3 coding sequence is TGTGCCAGCAGCAACTCCAGGGGTATTAGCACCGGGGAGCTGTTTTTT. The chain couples TRBV28 to TRBJ2-2; perhaps TRBD1 as D (6 bases). V was trimmed by 6 bases and J by 4 bases, leaving 18 bases between them. From germline, CDR1 is MDHEN and CDR2 SYDVKM. This CDR3 has 16 amino acids. Using reference TRBV28 and TRBJ2-2 for the parts outside the CDR3, the full variable domain is DVKVTQSSRYLVKRTGEKVFLECVQDMDHENMFWYRQDPGLGLRLIYFSYDVKMKEKGDIPEGYSVSREKKERFSLILESASTNQTSMYLCASSNSRGISTGELFFGEGSRLTVL.

V is TRBV6-4 and J is TRBJ1-2; 10 bases are a match to TRBD1. V lost 5 bases and J lost 4; bases outside the gene matches: 13. Germline V gene data show CDR1 as MRHNA and CDR2 as SNTAGT. This CDR3 is 17 amino acids long. The CDR3 spells CASSRSGTGDDFYGYTF. In DNA form, the CDR3 reads TGTGCCAGCAGTCGATCCGGGACAGGGGACGATTTCTATGGCTACACCTTC.

This clone was seen only once. The chain has TRBV2 and TRBJ1-5; D uncertain. The V end was cut by 11 bases, the J end by 7 bases, with 18 bases between. Germline CDR1 is SNHLY and CDR2 is FYNNEI. This CDR3 is built from 13 residues. CDR3 DNA: TGTGCCGGGAGCTCCTATACAGACCAGCCCCAGCATTTT. The encoded protein is CAGSSYTDQPQHF. Variable domain in full (rest from reference TRBV2 and TRBJ1-5): EPEVTQTPSHQVTQMGQEVILRCVPISNHLYFYWYRQILGQKVEFLVSFYNNEISEKSEIFDDQFSVERPDGSNFTLKIRSTKLEDSAMYFCAGSSYTDQPQHFGDGTRLSIL.

Worth noting for this clone: The conserved phenylalanine or tryptophan normally closing the CDR3 is absent here, so this likely arose from a read error. The DNA is left out, because the CDR3 cannot be placed on it with certainty; the CDR3 is given as TCRdb lists it. The chain links TRBV25-1 to TRBJ1-2. The CDR3 is 11 residues long, counting both termini. The germline V gene has CDR1 MGHDK and CDR2 SYGVNS. The CDR3 sequence: CASRIDGGSER.

This clone was observed once. The chain employs TRBV7-9 and TRBJ1-2; D perhaps matches TRBD1 (6 bases). Per the germline V gene, CDR1 is SEHNR and CDR2 is FQNEAQ (reference sequence). The CDR3 is 13 residues long. Deletions cut 2 bases from V and 8 bases from J, with 12 bases between. The CDR3 sequence: CASSLMAGEGYTF. As DNA, the CDR3 is TGTGCCAGCAGCTTAATGGCAGGGGAAGGCTACACCTTC.

This clone was seen just once. The V call is TRBV7-3, the J call TRBJ1-1; D remains unclear. CDR1 is SGHTA and CDR2 is FQGTGA in the germline V gene. Trimming shortened V by 3 bases and J by 2 bases, and 7 bases separated the two germline ends. The CDR3 consists of 13 residues. The CDR3 region is CASSFAENTEAFF. As DNA, the CDR3 is TGTGCCAGCAGCTTCGCAGAAAACACTGAAGCTTTCTTT. The variable domain in full, completed from reference TRBV7-3 and TRBJ1-1, reads GAGVSQTPSNKVTEKGKYVELRCDPISGHTALYWYRQSLGQGPEFLIYFQGTGAADDSGLPNDRFFAVRPEGSVSTLKIQRTERGDSAVYLCASSFAENTEAFFGQGTRLTVV.

The CDR3, as DNA: TGTGCCAGCAGTGAATCGAGAGGATGGTACCAAGAGACCCAGTACTTC. It translates to CASSESRGWYQETQYF. The chain uses TRBV25-1 and TRBJ2-5, with D unresolved. Trimming cost V 1 base and J 0 bases, with 12 bases left between them. CDR1 and CDR2 (germline): MGHDK, SYGVNS. The CDR3 length is 16 residues.

The V call is TRBV6-5, the J call TRBJ1-2, with TRBD1 matching over 7 bases. CDR1 and CDR2 (germline): MNHEY, SVGAGI. V dropped 4 bases and J dropped 4; count of bases not matched to a gene: 6. CDR3 length equals 14 residues. The CDR3 bases are TGTGCCAGCAGTTCCCGGGACAGCGTCTATGGCTACACCTTC. This sequence encodes CASSSRDSVYGYTF.

This chain uses TRBV6-1 with TRBJ2-1, with a weak D call TRBD1 (6 bases). The CDR3 is 16 residues long. Germline CDR1 MNHNS, CDR2 SASEGT. V dropped 2 bases and J dropped 6 bases, with 17 bases sitting between them. The CDR3 DNA is TGTGCCAGCAGTGAACAAGGACAGTTTGGGATCAATGAGCAGTTCTTC. Translation: CASSEQGQFGINEQFF.

The chain is built from TRBV2 and TRBJ2-7; D gene uncertain. The germline V gene has CDR1 SNHLY and CDR2 FYNNEI. The germline V and J ends were trimmed by 4 bases and 3 bases, with 10 bases remaining between them. This CDR3 is 13 amino acids long. The CDR3 bases are TGTGCCAGCAGTGTTGAATGGAGCTACGAGCAGTACTTC. Translating it yields CASSVEWSYEQYF.

The chain has TRBV7-9 and TRBJ1-1; 9 bases match TRBD1. CDR1 and CDR2 from the germline V gene are SEHNR and FQNEAQ (reference sequence). This CDR3 has 16 amino acids. The V and J ends lost 1 base and 2 bases, in that order; junction bases with no gene match: 5. As DNA, the CDR3 is TGTGCCAGCAGCTTAGGGACAGGGGATGCTAACACTGAAGCTTTCTTT. Encoded protein: CASSLGTGDANTEAFF.

V is TRBV7-9 and J is TRBJ1-1, with a weak D call TRBD1 (6 bases). The germline gives CDR1 SEHNR, CDR2 FQNEAQ (reference sequence). Trimming left V 2 bases short and J 11 bases short, with 15 bases between. The CDR3 spans 13 residues. The CDR3 loop reads CASSLTGSSGAFF. The CDR3 bases are TGTGCCAGCAGCTTAACAGGGTCTTCTGGTGCTTTCTTT.

The gene calls are TRBV6-5 and TRBJ2-1; 8 nucleotides line up with TRBD2. V gave up 5 bases and J gave up 7 bases; unmatched junction bases: 10. CDR1 MNHEY and CDR2 SVGAGI come from the germline V gene. This CDR3 is 15 amino acids long. For the CDR3, the DNA is TGTGCCAGCAGTACACCGGGGGGGCAGCGTAATGAGCAGTTCTTC. This codes for CASSTPGGQRNEQFF.

The chain carries TRBV18 and TRBJ1-2, with TRBD1 identical over 7 bases. Germline V gene data show CDR1 as KGHSH and CDR2 as LQKENI. V was pared by 3 bases and J by 5 bases, with 3 bases of the junction left unmatched. The CDR3 has 13 residues. The CDR3 here is CASSPGTEYGYTF. In nucleotides, the CDR3 is TGTGCCAGCTCACCGGGGACAGAATATGGCTACACCTTC.